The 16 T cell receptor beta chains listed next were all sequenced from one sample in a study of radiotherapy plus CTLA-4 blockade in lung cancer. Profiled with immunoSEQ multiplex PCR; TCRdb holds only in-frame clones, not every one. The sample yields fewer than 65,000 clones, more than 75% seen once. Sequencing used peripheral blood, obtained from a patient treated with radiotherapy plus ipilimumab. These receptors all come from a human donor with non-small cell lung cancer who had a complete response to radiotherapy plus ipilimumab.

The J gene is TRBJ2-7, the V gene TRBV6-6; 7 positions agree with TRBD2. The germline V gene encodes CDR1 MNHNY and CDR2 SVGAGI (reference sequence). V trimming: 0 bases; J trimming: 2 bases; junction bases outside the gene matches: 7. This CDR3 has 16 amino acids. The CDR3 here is CASSYSAGTNPYEQYV. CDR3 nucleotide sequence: TGTGCCAGCAGTTACTCGGCGGGGACTAACCCCTACGAGCAGTACGTC.

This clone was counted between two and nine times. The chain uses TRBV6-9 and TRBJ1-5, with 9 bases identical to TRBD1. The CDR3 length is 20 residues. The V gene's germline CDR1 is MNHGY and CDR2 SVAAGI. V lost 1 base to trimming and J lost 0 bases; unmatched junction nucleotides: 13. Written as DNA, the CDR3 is TGTGCCAGCAGTTATTACAGGGGGCCCTCGGATGACAATAGCAATCAGCCCCAGCATTTT. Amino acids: CASSYYRGPSDDNSNQPQHF.

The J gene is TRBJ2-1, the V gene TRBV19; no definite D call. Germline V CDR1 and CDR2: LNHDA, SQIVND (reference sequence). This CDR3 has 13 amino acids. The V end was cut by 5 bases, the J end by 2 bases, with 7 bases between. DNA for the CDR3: TGTGCCAGTAGTCCTACTACCTACAATGAGCAGTTCTTC. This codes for CASSPTTYNEQFF.

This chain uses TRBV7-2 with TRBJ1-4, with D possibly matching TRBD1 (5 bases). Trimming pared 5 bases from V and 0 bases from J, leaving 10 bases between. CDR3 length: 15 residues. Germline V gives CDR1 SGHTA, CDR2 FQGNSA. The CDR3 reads CASSPRQPTNEKLFF. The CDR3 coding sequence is TGTGCCAGCAGCCCAAGACAGCCAACTAATGAAAAACTGTTTTTT.

CDR3 DNA: TGCAGCGTTGAAGATAGCAGGAGGGCTAGCGGGGTTAGCAATGAGCAGTTCTTC. Its translation is CSVEDSRRASGVSNEQFF. The chain carries TRBV29-1 and TRBJ2-1; the match to TRBD2 covers 9 bases. This CDR3 has 18 residues. After removal of 0 bases from V and 6 bases from J, the junction contained 15 bases not matched to a gene. CDR1 is SQVTM and CDR2 is ANQGSEA in the germline V gene.

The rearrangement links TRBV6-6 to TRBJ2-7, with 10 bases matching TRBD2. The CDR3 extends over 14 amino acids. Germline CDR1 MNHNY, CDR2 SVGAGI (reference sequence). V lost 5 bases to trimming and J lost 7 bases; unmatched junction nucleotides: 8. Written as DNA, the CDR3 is TGTGCCAGCAGTACTAGCGGGAAGGCAGGAGAGCAGTACGTC. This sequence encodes CASSTSGKAGEQYV.

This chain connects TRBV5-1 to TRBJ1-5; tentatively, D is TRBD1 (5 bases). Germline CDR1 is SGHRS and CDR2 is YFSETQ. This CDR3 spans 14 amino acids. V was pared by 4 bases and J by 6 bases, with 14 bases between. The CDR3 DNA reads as TGCGCCAGCAGCACGGGACTGGCGGGTCAGCCCCAGCATTTT. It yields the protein CASSTGLAGQPQHF.

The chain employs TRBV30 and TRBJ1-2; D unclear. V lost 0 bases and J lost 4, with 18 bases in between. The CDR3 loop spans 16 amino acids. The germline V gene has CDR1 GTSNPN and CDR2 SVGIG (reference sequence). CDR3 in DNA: TGTGCCTGGAGTGTAGCGGGCGCAATTAGAGTCTATGGCTACACCTTC. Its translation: CAWSVAGAIRVYGYTF.

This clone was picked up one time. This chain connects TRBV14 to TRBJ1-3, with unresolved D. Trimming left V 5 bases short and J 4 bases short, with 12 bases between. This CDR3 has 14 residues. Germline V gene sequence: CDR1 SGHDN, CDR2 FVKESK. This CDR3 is CASSAGHSGNTIYF. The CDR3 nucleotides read TGTGCCAGCAGCGCAGGTCACTCCGGAAACACCATATATTTT.

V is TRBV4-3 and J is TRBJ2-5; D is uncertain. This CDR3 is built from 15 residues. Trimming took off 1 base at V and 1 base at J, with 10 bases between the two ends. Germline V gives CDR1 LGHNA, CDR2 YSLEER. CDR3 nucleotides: TGCGCCAGCAGCCAAGCCCACTCGGTCCAAGAGACCCAGTACTTC. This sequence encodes CASSQAHSVQETQYF.

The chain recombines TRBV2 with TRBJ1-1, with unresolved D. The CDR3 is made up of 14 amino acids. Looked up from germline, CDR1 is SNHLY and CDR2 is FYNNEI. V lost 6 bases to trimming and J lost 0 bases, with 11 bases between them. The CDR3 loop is CASSPRWVNTEAFF. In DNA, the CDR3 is TGTGCCAGCAGCCCTAGGTGGGTGAACACTGAAGCTTTCTTT.

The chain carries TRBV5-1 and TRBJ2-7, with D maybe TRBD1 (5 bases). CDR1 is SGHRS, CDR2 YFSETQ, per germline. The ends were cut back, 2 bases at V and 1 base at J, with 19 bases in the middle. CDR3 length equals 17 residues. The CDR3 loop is CASSLPNGARFSYEQYF. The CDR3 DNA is TGCGCCAGCAGCTTACCCAATGGGGCACGTTTTTCCTACGAGCAGTACTTC.

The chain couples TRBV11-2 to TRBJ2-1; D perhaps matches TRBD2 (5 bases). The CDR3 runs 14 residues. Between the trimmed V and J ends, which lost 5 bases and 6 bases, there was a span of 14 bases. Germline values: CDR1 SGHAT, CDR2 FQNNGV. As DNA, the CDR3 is TGTGCCAGCAGCCCGAACACGGGGATCAATGAGCAGTTCTTC. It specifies CASSPNTGINEQFF.

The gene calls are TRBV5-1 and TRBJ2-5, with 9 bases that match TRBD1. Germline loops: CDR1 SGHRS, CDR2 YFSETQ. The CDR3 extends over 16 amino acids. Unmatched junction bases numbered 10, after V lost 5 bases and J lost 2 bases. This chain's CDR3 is CASRLSPGTGQETQYF. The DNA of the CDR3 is TGCGCCAGCAGGTTGTCCCCCGGGACAGGGCAAGAGACCCAGTACTTC.

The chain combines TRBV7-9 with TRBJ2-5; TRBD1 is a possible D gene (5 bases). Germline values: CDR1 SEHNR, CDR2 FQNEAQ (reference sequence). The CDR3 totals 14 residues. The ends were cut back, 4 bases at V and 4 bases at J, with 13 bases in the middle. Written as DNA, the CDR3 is TGTGCCAGCAGCTCCCCACAGGCCCCAGAGACCCAGTACTTC. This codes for CASSSPQAPETQYF.

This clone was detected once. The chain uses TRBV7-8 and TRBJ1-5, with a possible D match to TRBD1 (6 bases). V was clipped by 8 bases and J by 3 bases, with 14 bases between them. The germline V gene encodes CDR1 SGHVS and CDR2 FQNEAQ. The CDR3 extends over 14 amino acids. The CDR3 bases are TGTGCCAGCCGTGGAGGACAGAACAATCAGCCCCAGCATTTT. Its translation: CASRGGQNNQPQHF.